Described below is a single T cell receptor beta chain sequence and its context. Its antigen remains unknown. As for treatment: over 15 received Ad26.COV2.S at low or high dose, single or two shots; roughly 5 received placebo; per-sample allocation not given. Samples were taken on day 63 after the first vaccine or placebo injection. The repertoire was sequenced with immunoSEQ multiplex PCR; TCRdb's copy has only in-frame clones and lacks some. The repertoire holds roughly 350,000 clones, with 70% to 90% as singletons. The data are from a study of Ad26.COV2.S vaccination and SARS-CoV-2 variants. The wider study: Recipients of Ad26.COV2.S got it intramuscularly, once or twice 56 days apart.

General study points: Assessments of TCR breadth and depth may have underestimated the total T cell responses. Across vaccine and placebo recipients, the breadth of non-spike TCRs was similar.

Germline loops: CDR1 LGHNA, CDR2 YNFKEQ. The CDR3 sequence is 16 residues long. V was pared by 0 bases and J by 8 bases, with 5 bases of the junction left unmatched. This sequence originates from a person between 18 and 65 years old who received the Ad26.COV2.S COVID-19 vaccine or a placebo. Sequencing was performed on peripheral blood, taken in a trial of Ad26.COV2.S vaccine versus placebo. This rearrangement joins TRBV4-2 to TRBJ2-1, with 12 bases identical to TRBD2. CDR3 DNA sequence: TGTGCCAGCAGCCAAGACGAGACTAGCGGGAGCTATGAGCAGTTCTTC. This encodes CASSQDETSGSYEQFF.